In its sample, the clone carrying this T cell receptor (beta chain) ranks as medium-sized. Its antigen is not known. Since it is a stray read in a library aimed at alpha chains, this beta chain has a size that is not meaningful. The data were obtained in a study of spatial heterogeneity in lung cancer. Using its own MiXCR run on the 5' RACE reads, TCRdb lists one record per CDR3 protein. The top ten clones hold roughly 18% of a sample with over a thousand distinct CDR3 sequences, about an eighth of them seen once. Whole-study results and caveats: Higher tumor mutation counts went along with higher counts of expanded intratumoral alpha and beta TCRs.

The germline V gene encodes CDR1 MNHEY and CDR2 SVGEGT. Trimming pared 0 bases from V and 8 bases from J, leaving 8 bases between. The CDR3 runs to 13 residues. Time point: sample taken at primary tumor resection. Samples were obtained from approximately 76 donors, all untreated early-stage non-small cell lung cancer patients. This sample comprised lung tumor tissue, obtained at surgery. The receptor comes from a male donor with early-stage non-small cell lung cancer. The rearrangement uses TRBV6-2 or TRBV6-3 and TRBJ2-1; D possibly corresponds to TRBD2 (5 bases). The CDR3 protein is CASSYSAGDEQFF. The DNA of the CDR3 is TGTGCCAGCAGTTACTCGGCGGGCGATGAGCAGTTCTTC.